This is a list of T cell receptor beta chains from one sample in a study of beta chain features in type 1 diabetes. Clones were read by immunoSEQ multiplex PCR, and TCRdb kept only the in-frame ones, dropping some. Altogether 400,000 to 550,000 clones are present, about an eighth being singletons, with the ten largest covering approximately 0.05%. The sample consisted of naive CD4+ T cells from blood. Receptor source: a woman aged 18-30 years in good health. Each CDR3 is given with its conserved first and last residue. Each record gives: V gene, D gene, clone size, J gene, CDR3 protein, CDR3 DNA. The D gene is left open where the match is weak. Size values are once, few and many counts, or a class for expanded clones, and some rows have none.

>TRBV28|.|.|TRBJ2-5
CASSLGGAAETQYF
TGTGCCAGCAGTTTAGGAGGAGCGGCAGAGACCCAGTACTTC
>TRBV6-5|.|.|TRBJ2-3
CASSYGAAPDTQYF
TGTGCCAGCAGTTACGGGGCCGCCCCAGATACGCAGTATTTT
>TRBV27|.|.|TRBJ1-2
CASTSPGFSYGYTF
TGTGCCAGCACATCTCCGGGTTTCAGCTATGGCTACACCTTC
>TRBV7-9|.|.|TRBJ1-2
CASSFSQAVNYGYTF
TGTGCCAGCAGCTTCTCCCAGGCCGTTAACTATGGCTACACCTTC
>TRBV7-2|TRBD2|.|TRBJ2-3
CASSSSGTSTDTQYF
TGTGCCAGCAGCTCTAGCGGGACAAGCACAGATACGCAGTATTTT
>TRBV6-5|.|.|TRBJ2-7
CASSYRTWSYEQYF
TGTGCCAGCAGTTACCGGACGTGGAGCTACGAGCAGTACTTC
>TRBV2|TRBD2|few|TRBJ2-1
CASSLLAGGLDEQFF
TGTGCCAGCAGTCTACTAGCGGGAGGGTTAGATGAGCAGTTCTTC
>TRBV16|.|few|TRBJ1-5
CASSQSGERPEHF
TGTGCCAGCAGCCAATCAGGAGAGAGACCCGAACATTTT
>TRBV19|.|.|TRBJ2-1
CASQREISYNEQFF
TGTGCCAGTCAACGGGAGATCTCCTACAATGAGCAGTTCTTC
>TRBV12-5|.|few|TRBJ2-5
CASARDEETQYF
TGTGCTAGTGCCCGGGACGAAGAGACCCAGTACTTC
>TRBV30|TRBD2|.|TRBJ2-1
CAWSARGVRGRYNEQFF
TGTGCCTGGAGCGCCCGGGGGGTACGGGGCCGCTACAATGAGCAGTTCTTC
>TRBV28|TRBD2|.|TRBJ2-5
CASSRAGVVETQYF
TGTGCCAGCAGTCGAGCGGGAGTTGTTGAGACCCAGTACTTC
>TRBV30|TRBD2|few|TRBJ2-5
CAWSLLAGGGTQYF
TGTGCCTGGAGTCTCCTAGCGGGAGGGGGGACCCAGTACTTC
>TRBV7-2|.|few|TRBJ2-2
CASSPEPGELFF
TGTGCCAGCAGCCCCGAGCCCGGGGAGCTGTTTTTT
>TRBV6-6|TRBD1|.|TRBJ2-5
CASSYSFRDSRETQYF
TGTGCCAGCAGTTACTCGTTCCGGGACAGTCGTGAGACCCAGTACTTC
>TRBV7-2|.|.|TRBJ1-4
CASSLNPGQSEKLFF
TGTGCCAGCAGCTTAAATCCAGGGCAGAGTGAAAAACTGTTTTTT